The 27 T cell receptor beta chains reported below all come from one sample, sequenced in a study of T cell responses to AZD1222 COVID-19 vaccine. Some clones are missing from TCRdb's copy, which holds only in-frame ones; the method was immunoSEQ multiplex PCR. The table has about 150,000 clones, about 85% seen once. The sequencing here drew on peripheral blood, taken on day 0 of AZD1222 vaccination. These receptors were collected from an adult in good health.

The rearrangement links TRBV10-2 to TRBJ1-5, with D maybe TRBD1 (5 bases). V was pared by 8 bases and J by 0 bases, with 14 bases between. This CDR3 has 15 amino acids. Germline CDR1 WSHSY, CDR2 SAAADI. CDR3 amino acids: CASGGVGRSNQPQHF. The CDR3 DNA reads TGCGCCAGCGGTGGGGTGGGACGTAGCAATCAGCCCCAGCATTTT.

The chain recombines TRBV28 with TRBJ1-3, with 10 bases fitting TRBD1. The CDR3 has 13 amino acids. Germline values: CDR1 MDHEN, CDR2 SYDVKM. Trimming at V came to 5 bases and at J to 7 bases, leaving 2 bases not matched to a gene. The chain's CDR3 is CASSPGQGNTIYF. The CDR3 region has the DNA TGTGCCAGCAGTCCGGGACAGGGGAACACCATATATTTT.

J is TRBJ1-6 and V is TRBV2; D gene uncertain. The CDR3 covers 14 residues. Trimming left V 5 bases short and J 6 bases short, with 11 bases between. Germline values: CDR1 SNHLY, CDR2 FYNNEI. The CDR3 bases are TGTGCCAGCAGTTCAGAATATGGTAATTCACCCCTCCACTTT. It is translated as CASSSEYGNSPLHF.

The chain has TRBV28 and TRBJ2-7; D unresolved. CDR1 is MDHEN, CDR2 SYDVKM, per germline. This CDR3 contains 15 residues. V was cut by 2 bases and J by 2 bases, with 13 bases left in between. CDR3 coding DNA: TGTGCCAGCAGTTTAGTACCCAGACGAACCTACGAGCAGTACTTC. Translation gives CASSLVPRRTYEQYF.

The chain recombines TRBV27 with TRBJ2-5; 11 bases are a match to TRBD2. Germline assignment: CDR1 MNHEY and CDR2 SMNVEV (reference sequence). The ends lost 4 bases at V and 5 bases at J; junction bases unmatched: 6. There are 15 residues in the CDR3. The CDR3 is CASSSLAGVTETQYF. As DNA, the CDR3 is TGTGCCAGCAGTTCACTAGCGGGAGTTACGGAGACCCAGTACTTC.

The chain has TRBV24-1 and TRBJ2-2; tentative D call: TRBD1 (6 bases). The germline CDR1 and CDR2 sequences are KGHDR and SFDVKD. The V and J ends lost 0 bases and 7 bases respectively, with 14 bases between them. CDR3 length equals 16 residues. The CDR3 nucleotides are TGTGCCACCAGTGATTTGCGGGCAGGGGTGAGCGGGGAGCTGTTTTTT. This gives the protein CATSDLRAGVSGELFF.

J is TRBJ2-1 and V is TRBV19, with a tentative D call TRBD2 (6 bases). V lost 7 bases and J lost 2, with 15 bases in between. The CDR3 runs to 15 residues. Germline V lookup: CDR1 LNHDA, CDR2 SQIVND (reference sequence). The CDR3 sequence is CASTAGRGPYNEQFF. Here the CDR3 DNA reads TGTGCCAGTACGGCGGGAAGGGGTCCCTACAATGAGCAGTTCTTC.

The rearrangement links TRBV12-2 to TRBJ1-1; no DNA check was done on the table's D call, TRBD1. TRBV12-2 is assigned pseudogene status. This CDR3 comprises 14 residues. Written as DNA, the CDR3 is TGTGCAAGTCGCAAGGACAGCGTAAACACTGAAGCTTTCTTT. Translated: CASRKDSVNTEAFF.

V and J are TRBV5-1 and TRBJ1-1, with D perhaps matching TRBD1 (5 bases). Per germline, CDR1 SGHRS and CDR2 YFSETQ. The V end lost 0 bases, the J end lost 1 base, and 16 bases lay between the germline ends. The CDR3 covers 17 residues. In nucleotides, the CDR3 is TGCGCCAGCAGCTTGGTCGGAGGGGCCGCCTCGAACACTGAAGCTTTCTTT. This gives the protein CASSLVGGAASNTEAFF.

This rearrangement joins TRBV5-6 to TRBJ1-6; D unresolved. The CDR3 extends over 15 amino acids. V lost 0 bases to trimming and J lost 3 bases, with 7 bases between them. CDR1 and CDR2 from the germline V gene are SGHDT and YYEEEE. The CDR3 DNA reads as TGTGCCAGCAGCTTGGGGCAGTTCTATAATTCACCCCTCCACTTT. Protein: CASSLGQFYNSPLHF. Based on the CDR3 plus reference TRBV5-6 and TRBJ1-6, the full variable domain is DAGVTQSPTHLIKTRGQQVTLRCSPKSGHDTVSWYQQALGQGPQFIFQYYEEEERQRGNFPDRFSGHQFPNYSSELNVNALLLGDSALYLCASSLGQFYNSPLHFGNGTRLTVT.

The rearrangement links TRBV24-1 to TRBJ2-1, with D unclear. The ends were cut back, 7 bases at V and 8 bases at J, with 17 bases in the middle. This CDR3 has 14 amino acids. Germline CDR1 and CDR2: KGHDR and SFDVKD. Written as DNA, the CDR3 is TGTGCCACCAGCACAGTCCCGTACGGCGATGAGCAGTTCTTC. The encoded protein is CATSTVPYGDEQFF.

The chain employs TRBV18 and TRBJ1-3; TRBD1 matches 10 bases. Germline V gives CDR1 KGHSH, CDR2 LQKENI. V shed 3 bases and J 4 bases; nucleotides not matched to a gene: 6. The CDR3 spans 16 residues. The CDR3 DNA is TGTGCCAGCTCACCCCGACAGGGGGCGACGGGAAACACCATATATTTT. This codes for CASSPRQGATGNTIYF.

The V call is TRBV29-1, the J call TRBJ2-1; TRBD2 agrees at 8 bases. From germline, CDR1 is SQVTM and CDR2 ANQGSEA. V shed 7 bases and J 2 bases; nucleotides not matched to a gene: 10. The CDR3 totals 15 residues. CDR3 region: CSADWLAGPYNEQFF. CDR3 bases: TGCAGCGCCGATTGGTTAGCGGGACCCTACAATGAGCAGTTCTTC.

This chain joins TRBV4-1 and TRBJ2-2, with 8 bases lining up with TRBD2. The trim removed 1 base at V and 4 bases at J, leaving 14 bases unmatched. In germline, CDR1 is MGHRA, CDR2 YSYEKL. There are 19 residues in the CDR3. The CDR3 bases are TGCGCCAGCAGCCAAGGGACTAGCAGGTTATCGGGGGGCACCGGGGAGCTGTTTTTT. As protein: CASSQGTSRLSGGTGELFF.

The V gene is TRBV27, the J gene TRBJ2-7; TRBD1 aligns across 8 bases. From germline, CDR1 is MNHEY and CDR2 SMNVEV (reference sequence). Unmatched junction bases numbered 15, after V lost 8 bases and J lost 9 bases. The CDR3 length is 14 residues. CDR3 protein: CASGTGTGAFAQYF. As DNA, the CDR3 is TGTGCCAGCGGTACCGGGACAGGAGCTTTTGCGCAGTACTTC.

This clone was seen a single time. The rearrangement uses TRBV9 and TRBJ1-2; D is perhaps TRBD1 (5 bases). The germline CDR1 and CDR2 sequences are SGDLS and YYNGEE. V was shortened by 7 bases and J by 3 bases, with 13 bases between the two germline ends. The CDR3 has 13 residues. CDR3 sequence: CASSPGGYYGYTF. The CDR3 DNA reads as TGTGCCAGCTCCCCCGGGGGATACTATGGCTACACCTTC.

V and J are TRBV10-2 and TRBJ2-1; TRBD2 matches at 11 bases. The CDR3 extends over 16 amino acids. Germline values: CDR1 WSHSY, CDR2 SAAADI. The V segment lost 4 bases and the J segment 6 bases; nucleotides outside the gene matches: 8. Written as DNA, the CDR3 is TGCGCCAGCAGTGGGATGCTAGCGGGAGGATTCAATGAGCAGTTCTTC. As protein: CASSGMLAGGFNEQFF.

CDR3 sequence reads: CASSPQTGGGGELFF. The CDR3, as DNA: TGTGCCAGCAGCCCCCAGACAGGGGGCGGCGGGGAGCTGTTTTTT. This chain links TRBV7-3 with TRBJ2-2; 10 bases align to TRBD1. Germline CDR1 and CDR2: SGHTA and FQGTGA. J lost 7 bases, V lost 5 bases, and 7 bases had no gene match. This CDR3 is built from 15 residues. Using reference TRBV7-3 and TRBJ2-2 for the parts outside the CDR3, the full variable domain is GAGVSQTPSNKVTEKGKYVELRCDPISGHTALYWYRQSLGQGPEFLIYFQGTGAADDSGLPNDRFFAVRPEGSVSTLKIQRTERGDSAVYLCASSPQTGGGGELFFGEGSRLTVL.

For the CDR3, the DNA is TGTGCCAGCAGCCAAGAGAAGCACACTGAAGCTTTCTTT. As protein: CASSQEKHTEAFF. This rearrangement joins TRBV4-2 to TRBJ1-1; D is unclear. Germline V lookup: CDR1 LGHNA, CDR2 YNFKEQ. Trimming removed 0 bases at V and 3 bases at J, with 5 bases between. This CDR3 has 13 amino acids.

The CDR3 here is CASSLADYGEQYF. CDR3 DNA sequence: TGCGCCAGCAGCTTGGCGGACTATGGCGAGCAGTACTTC. The chain carries TRBV5-1 and TRBJ2-7, with D tentatively TRBD2 (6 bases). Trimming stripped 0 bases from V and 6 bases from J, with 10 bases between. Germline V gene sequence: CDR1 SGHRS, CDR2 YFSETQ. The CDR3 is made up of 13 amino acids.

The chain employs TRBV6-6 and TRBJ2-2; 10 bases fit TRBD2. CDR1 and CDR2 (germline): MNHNY, SVGAGI (reference sequence). This CDR3 region has 14 residues. V was clipped by 6 bases and J by 5 bases; unmatched bases: 3. CDR3 DNA: TGTGCCAGCAGGGCTAGCGGGAGAACCGGGGAGCTGTTTTTT. Amino acids: CASRASGRTGELFF.

The CDR3 nucleotides are TGCGCCAGCAGCTTGGGGACTAGCGGGATTTATGAGCAGTTCTTC. It translates to CASSLGTSGIYEQFF. The chain has TRBV5-1 and TRBJ2-1; 12 bases fit TRBD2. CDR1 and CDR2 from the germline V gene are SGHRS and YFSETQ. The length of the CDR3 is 15 residues. The trim removed 0 bases at V and 8 bases at J, leaving 3 bases unmatched.

V and J are TRBV19 and TRBJ1-4, with D perhaps matching TRBD1 (5 bases). Looked up from germline, CDR1 is LNHDA and CDR2 is SQIVND (reference sequence). The CDR3 totals 14 residues. The germline V and J ends were trimmed by 5 bases and 5 bases, with 12 bases remaining between them. CDR3 region: CASSRRGDNEKLFF. The CDR3 DNA sequence: TGTGCCAGTAGTCGGAGGGGCGACAATGAAAAACTGTTTTTT.

The DNA of the CDR3 is TGTGCCAGCAGGTTAGGGCCGGGGAATGAGCAGTTCTTC. Protein product: CASRLGPGNEQFF. The chain joins TRBV27 to TRBJ2-1; weak D call: TRBD2 (5 bases). Germline V gene lookup returns CDR1 MNHEY and CDR2 SMNVEV (reference sequence). Trimming took 6 bases from V and 7 from J, leaving 13 bases between them. The length of the CDR3 is 13 residues.

V is TRBV27 and J is TRBJ2-7; TRBD2 matches 10 bases. J lost 3 bases, V lost 3 bases, and 5 bases had no gene match. CDR1 is MNHEY and CDR2 is SMNVEV in the germline V gene (reference sequence). The CDR3 is 15 residues long. DNA of the CDR3: TGTGCCAGCAGTTTGCTGTCTAGCGGGAGCTACGAGCAGTACTTC. It encodes CASSLLSSGSYEQYF.

The V call is TRBV5-1, the J call TRBJ1-6; D possibly corresponds to TRBD1 (6 bases). CDR3 length equals 13 residues. The ends were cut back, 4 bases at V and 7 bases at J, with 9 bases in the middle. Germline V CDR1 and CDR2: SGHRS, YFSETQ. Written as DNA, the CDR3 is TGCGCCAGCAGCGGACAGATGAATTCACCCCTCCACTTT. The encoded protein is CASSGQMNSPLHF.

The chain combines TRBV30 with TRBJ2-7; 11 nucleotides match TRBD2. The CDR3 runs 16 residues. After removal of 3 bases from V and 5 bases from J, the junction contained 12 bases not matched to a gene. Germline CDR1 reads GTSNPN; CDR2 reads SVGIG (reference sequence). CDR3 DNA sequence: TGTGCCTGGAGGCTGACACTAGCGGGAGTAAGGCACGAGCAGTACTTC. It codes for CAWRLTLAGVRHEQYF.